This TCR beta chain originates from a study of T cells in Graves' hyperthyroidism and ophthalmopathy. The J segment lost 4 bases and the V segment lost 9 bases, leaving 11 bases of the junction unmatched. Per the germline V gene, CDR1 is MNHNS and CDR2 is SASEGT. The CDR3 covers 15 residues. This clonotype was counted many times. What was amplified from RNA transcripts were TCR beta CDR3 regions. HTBI primers were used for first-round RT-PCR of the TCR CDR3. TCRdb reanalysed the multiplex PCR reads using MiXCR and keeps one entry per CDR3 protein. The sample shows 640,000 or so distinct CDR3 sequences, about 15% of them seen only once.

Input material: blood. The chain recombines TRBV6-1 with TRBJ2-2; TRBD1 matches 7 bases. The receptor was isolated from a woman between 35 and 50 years old with Graves' ophthalmopathy. This CDR3 is CASTKYRGGTGELFF. The CDR3 DNA is TGTGCCAGTACAAAATACAGGGGTGGCACCGGGGAGCTGTTTTTT.